Each of the 7 T cell receptor beta chains below was sequenced from the same sample in a study of TIL therapy for anti-PD-1-resistant metastatic lung cancer. This was the immunoSEQ v3 assay. TCRdb keeps only in-frame clones here, not all; method: immunoSEQ multiplex PCR. The sample holds roughly 60,000 clones, around 86% seen once. Specified time point: pre-treatment sample, taken before nivolumab and TIL therapy. This specimen was blood, taken at baseline. The receptors come from a person between 25 and 80 years old with non-small cell lung cancer.

This clone was counted a few times. This chain joins TRBV18 and TRBJ1-1; D is ambiguous. Trimming stripped 2 bases from V and 1 base from J, with 14 bases between. Germline lookup yields CDR1 KGHSH and CDR2 LQKENI. There are 16 residues in the CDR3. The CDR3 region is CASSPSNLTPNTEAFF. The CDR3 region has the DNA TGTGCCAGCTCACCATCCAATCTGACCCCGAACACTGAAGCTTTCTTT.

This chain joins TRBV27 and TRBJ2-2; D unclear. The CDR3 has 14 residues. CDR1 MNHEY and CDR2 SMNVEV come from the germline V gene (reference sequence). Trimming took off 5 bases at V and 0 bases at J, with 7 bases between the two ends. For the CDR3, the DNA is TGTGCCAGCAGTCTTACGACGAACACCGGGGAGCTGTTTTTT. It codes for CASSLTTNTGELFF.

The gene calls are TRBV7-2 and TRBJ2-1; D is undetermined. Looked up from germline, CDR1 is SGHTA and CDR2 is FQGNSA. V was clipped by 0 bases and J by 6 bases, with 9 bases between them. The CDR3 is 14 residues long. This CDR3 reads CASSLAGLRNEQFF. The CDR3 DNA reads TGTGCCAGCAGCTTAGCGGGCCTTCGCAATGAGCAGTTCTTC.

Written as DNA, the CDR3 is TGTGCCAGCAGCTTAGGGCGGGGGGGCGCCAAAAACATTCAGTACTTC. It translates to CASSLGRGGAKNIQYF. The V gene is TRBV11-2, the J gene TRBJ2-4; 9 bases are a match to TRBD2. The CDR3 extends over 16 amino acids. Germline V gene data show CDR1 as SGHAT and CDR2 as FQNNGV. The ends lost 1 base at V and 1 base at J; junction bases unmatched: 2.

The chain links TRBV7-3 to TRBJ2-2; TRBD1 or TRBD2 may be the D gene (6 bases each). The length of the CDR3 is 15 residues. V lost 5 bases and J 3 bases, leaving 13 bases between the germline ends. Germline CDR1 is SGHTA and CDR2 is FQGTGA. CDR3 DNA: TGTGCCAGCAGCGCCAGGGGCGGGGACACCGGGGAGCTGTTTTTT. Residues: CASSARGGDTGELFF.

V usage is TRBV29-1 and J usage is TRBJ2-5, with TRBD1 matching 7 bases. Per germline, CDR1 SQVTM and CDR2 ANQGSEA. The CDR3 totals 14 residues. V trimming: 4 bases; J trimming: 4 bases; junction bases outside the gene matches: 9. This CDR3 is CSVVKGGQGETQYF. As DNA, the CDR3 is TGCAGCGTTGTAAAAGGGGGCCAAGGAGAGACCCAGTACTTC. The whole variable domain, remainder taken from reference TRBV29-1 and TRBJ2-5, is SAVISQKPSRDICQRGTSLTIQCQVDSQVTMMFWYRQQPGQSLTLIATANQGSEATYESGFVIDKFPISRPNLTFSTLTVSNMSPEDSSIYLCSVVKGGQGETQYFGPGTRLLVL.

This clone has a handful of counts. The chain combines TRBV5-1 with TRBJ1-6, with D unclear. The V and J ends lost 7 bases and 7 bases respectively, with 12 bases between them. Germline CDR1 SGHRS, CDR2 YFSETQ. CDR3 length: 13 amino acids. The DNA for the CDR3 is TGCGCCAGCCAAGCATCGACCAATTCACCCCTCCACTTT. Translation gives CASQASTNSPLHF.